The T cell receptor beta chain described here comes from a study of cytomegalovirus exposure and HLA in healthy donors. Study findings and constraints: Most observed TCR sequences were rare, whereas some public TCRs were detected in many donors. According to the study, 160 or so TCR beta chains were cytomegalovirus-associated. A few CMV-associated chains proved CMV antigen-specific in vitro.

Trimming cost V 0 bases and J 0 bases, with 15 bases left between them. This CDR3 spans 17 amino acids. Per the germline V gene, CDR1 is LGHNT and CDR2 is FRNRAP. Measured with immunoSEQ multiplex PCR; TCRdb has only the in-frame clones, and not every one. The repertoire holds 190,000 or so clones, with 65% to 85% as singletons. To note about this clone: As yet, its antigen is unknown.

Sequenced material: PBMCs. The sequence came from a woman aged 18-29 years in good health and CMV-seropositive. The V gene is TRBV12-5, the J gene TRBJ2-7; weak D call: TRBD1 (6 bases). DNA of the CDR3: TGTGCTAGTGGTTTGGTAATGACAGGTTCAAGCTCCTACGAGCAGTACTTC. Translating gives CASGLVMTGSSSYEQYF. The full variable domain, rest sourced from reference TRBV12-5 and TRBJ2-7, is DARVTQTPRHKVTEMGQEVTMRCQPILGHNTVFWYRQTMMQGLELLAYFRNRAPLDDSGMPKDRFSAEMPDATLATLKIQPSEPRDSAVYFCASGLVMTGSSSYEQYFGPGTRLTVT.